This T cell receptor (beta chain) is drawn from a study of T cells in Graves' hyperthyroidism and ophthalmopathy. The source material, RNA transcripts, was used to amplify TCR beta CDR3 regions. The HTBI primer set drove a first-round RT-PCR of the TCR CDR3. Using its own MiXCR run on the multiplex PCR reads, TCRdb lists one record per CDR3 protein. Of some 400,000 distinct CDR3 sequences listed, roughly 13% were seen once; the top ten hold 9.5% to 12%. Per germline, CDR1 MNHNS and CDR2 SASEGT. V lost 4 bases, J lost 2 bases, and 4 bases stayed unmatched. The CDR3 contains 15 residues. The sample was blood. V usage is TRBV6-1 and J usage is TRBJ2-1, with TRBD1 matching over 8 bases. The sequence derives from a woman aged 55-70 years with Graves' hyperthyroidism. The CDR3 region is CASSGSQGAYNEQFF. The CDR3 DNA reads as TGTGCCAGCAGTGGTTCACAGGGGGCCTACAATGAGCAGTTCTTC.